The 14 T cell receptor beta chains presented below share a single source sample, sequenced in a study of T cell responses to AZD1222 COVID-19 vaccine. Clones were read by immunoSEQ multiplex PCR, and TCRdb kept only the in-frame ones, dropping some. The table records approximately 110,000 clones, 92% of them present only once. This specimen was peripheral blood, taken 28 days after the second AZD1222 dose. All receptors derive from an adult who received the AZD1222 COVID-19 vaccine.

This chain's CDR3 is CASSLYSGGNQPQHF. The CDR3 DNA reads as TGTGCCAGCAGCTTATATTCGGGCGGCAATCAGCCCCAGCATTTT. The chain uses TRBV7-9 and TRBJ1-5; D is unresolved. Germline-derived CDR1 and CDR2 are SEHNR and FQNEAQ (reference sequence). The CDR3 sequence is 15 residues long. Trimming removed 2 bases from V and 2 bases from J, with 10 bases in between.

Only a few counts were recorded for this clone. V is TRBV2 and J is TRBJ2-2; TRBD2 agrees at 13 bases. This CDR3 has 18 amino acids. The germline V gene has CDR1 SNHLY and CDR2 FYNNEI. The ends lost 9 bases at V and 1 base at J; junction bases unmatched: 11. The CDR3 region has the DNA TGTGCCAGAGGAACTAGCGGGGGGGTTCTTATGAACACCGGGGAGCTGTTTTTT. It yields the protein CARGTSGGVLMNTGELFF.

The DNA for the CDR3 is TGTGCCAGCAGTCAGGACAGTCTCGGCTACACCTTC. Its translation is CASSQDSLGYTF. The chain is built from TRBV6-2 or TRBV6-3 and TRBJ1-2; maybe TRBD1 (6 bases). Germline CDR1 MNHEY, CDR2 SVGEGT. V was clipped by 5 bases and J by 8 bases, with 12 bases between them. This CDR3 comprises 12 residues.

This clone appeared once. The V and J genes are TRBV28 and TRBJ1-1; D is undetermined. CDR1 and CDR2 from the germline V gene are MDHEN and SYDVKM. CDR3 length: 16 amino acids. Trimming removed 2 bases from V and 0 bases from J, with 13 bases in between. This chain's CDR3 is CASSLVPGGMNTEAFF. In DNA form, the CDR3 reads TGTGCCAGCAGTTTAGTCCCCGGCGGGATGAACACTGAAGCTTTCTTT.

This chain's CDR3 is CASSWSGSDTQYF. The CDR3 nucleotides read TGTGCCAGCAGTTGGAGCGGGAGTGATACGCAGTATTTT. The chain recombines TRBV11-2 with TRBJ2-3, with 8 nucleotides matching TRBD2. The CDR3 sequence is 13 residues long. Germline V lookup: CDR1 SGHAT, CDR2 FQNNGV. Germline trimming cut 6 bases from V and 6 bases from J; bases unmatched to any gene: 5.

This chain connects TRBV28 to TRBJ2-1; the D is unclear. CDR3 size: 13 residues. V shed 10 bases and J shed 8 bases, with 18 bases lying between them. Per the germline V gene, CDR1 is MDHEN and CDR2 is SYDVKM. The CDR3 nucleotides read TGTGCCATCCGCCCCCTGCTAAGGGATGAGCAGTTCTTC. Its translation: CAIRPLLRDEQFF.

The genes are TRBV5-4 and TRBJ1-4; no firm D call. CDR3 length: 14 residues. V gave up 6 bases and J gave up 0 bases, with 9 bases separating them. Looked up from germline, CDR1 is SGHNT and CDR2 is YYREEE (reference sequence). For the CDR3, the DNA is TGTGCCAGCACTTCTGGGTCAACTAATGAAAAACTGTTTTTT. Translating it yields CASTSGSTNEKLFF.

The rearrangement links TRBV6-5 to TRBJ1-3; no definite D call. Germline V gene sequence: CDR1 MNHEY, CDR2 SVGAGI. The V and J ends lost 2 bases and 8 bases respectively, with 13 bases between them. The CDR3 has 14 residues. In DNA, the CDR3 is TGTGCCAGCAGTTACGATCCCGGGGAGTACACCATATATTTT. As protein: CASSYDPGEYTIYF.

The chain is built from TRBV28 and TRBJ1-4; a possible D gene is TRBD1 (5 bases). The CDR3 consists of 15 residues. Trimming took 1 base from V and 7 from J, leaving 13 bases between them. Per the germline V gene, CDR1 is MDHEN and CDR2 is SYDVKM. Here the CDR3 reads CASSLYGGKREKLFF. Written as DNA, the CDR3 is TGTGCCAGCAGTTTATATGGGGGGAAGCGTGAAAAACTGTTTTTT. The entire variable domain, with the rest obtained from reference TRBV28 and TRBJ1-4, is as follows: DVKVTQSSRYLVKRTGEKVFLECVQDMDHENMFWYRQDPGLGLRLIYFSYDVKMKEKGDIPEGYSVSREKKERFSLILESASTNQTSMYLCASSLYGGKREKLFFGSGTQLSVL.

In this sample, this clone turned up once. The chain couples TRBV21-1 to TRBJ1-6. TRBV21-1 is assigned pseudogene status. There are 19 residues in the CDR3. Written as DNA, the CDR3 is TGTGCCAGCAGCAAAAAGGAACCCCGGGACGGCGGATATAATTCACCCCTCCACTTT. Its protein is CASSKKEPRDGGYNSPLHF.

This clone was observed a few times. The chain links TRBV28 to TRBJ2-2, with D uncertain. The CDR3 contains 14 residues. Per germline, CDR1 MDHEN and CDR2 SYDVKM. The V and J ends lost 6 bases and 2 bases respectively, with 10 bases between them. The CDR3 DNA follows: TGTGCCAGCAGGCCCTGGGCTAACACCGGGGAGCTGTTTTTT. Protein sequence: CASRPWANTGELFF. Full variable domain (remainder filled in from reference TRBV28 and TRBJ2-2): DVKVTQSSRYLVKRTGEKVFLECVQDMDHENMFWYRQDPGLGLRLIYFSYDVKMKEKGDIPEGYSVSREKKERFSLILESASTNQTSMYLCASRPWANTGELFFGEGSRLTVL.

The chain uses TRBV6-5 and TRBJ1-2; no firm D call. This CDR3 contains 14 residues. Trimming removed 8 bases at V and 0 bases at J, with 13 bases between. CDR1 and CDR2 from the germline V gene are MNHEY and SVGAGI. The CDR3 here is CASHWALTNYGYTF. DNA for the CDR3: TGTGCCAGCCATTGGGCCCTCACTAACTATGGCTACACCTTC.

V usage is TRBV6-5 and J usage is TRBJ2-5, with 10 bases matching TRBD2. V lost 6 bases to trimming and J lost 3 bases; unmatched junction nucleotides: 4. The CDR3 length is 14 residues. The germline V gene encodes CDR1 MNHEY and CDR2 SVGAGI. The CDR3 region is CASSPGLAEETQYF. The CDR3 coding sequence is TGTGCCAGCAGCCCCGGACTAGCGGAAGAGACCCAGTACTTC.

This chain connects TRBV2 to TRBJ1-6, with TRBD1 matching over 8 bases. V shed 0 bases and J 9 bases; nucleotides not matched to a gene: 4. The germline V gene has CDR1 SNHLY and CDR2 FYNNEI. The CDR3 totals 15 residues. DNA of the CDR3: TGTGCCAGCAGTGAAGCTTTCAGGGGGCTTTCACCCCTCCACTTT. Translation: CASSEAFRGLSPLHF.